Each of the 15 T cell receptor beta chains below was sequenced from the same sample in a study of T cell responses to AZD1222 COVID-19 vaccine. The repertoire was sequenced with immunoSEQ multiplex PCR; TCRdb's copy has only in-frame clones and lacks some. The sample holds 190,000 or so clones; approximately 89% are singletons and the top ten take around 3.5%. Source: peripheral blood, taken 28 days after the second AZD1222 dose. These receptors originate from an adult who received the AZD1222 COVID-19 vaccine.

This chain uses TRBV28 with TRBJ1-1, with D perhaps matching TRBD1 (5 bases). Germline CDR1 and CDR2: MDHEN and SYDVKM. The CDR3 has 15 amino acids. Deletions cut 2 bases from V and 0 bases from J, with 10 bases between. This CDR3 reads CASSLPRALNTEAFF. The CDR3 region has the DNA TGTGCCAGCAGTTTACCCAGGGCGCTGAACACTGAAGCTTTCTTT.

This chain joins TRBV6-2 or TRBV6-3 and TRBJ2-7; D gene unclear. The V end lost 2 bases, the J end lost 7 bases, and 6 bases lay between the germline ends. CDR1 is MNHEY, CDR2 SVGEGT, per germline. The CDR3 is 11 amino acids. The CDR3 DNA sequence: TGTGCCAGCAGTTACAAATGGGAGCAGTACTTC. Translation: CASSYKWEQYF.

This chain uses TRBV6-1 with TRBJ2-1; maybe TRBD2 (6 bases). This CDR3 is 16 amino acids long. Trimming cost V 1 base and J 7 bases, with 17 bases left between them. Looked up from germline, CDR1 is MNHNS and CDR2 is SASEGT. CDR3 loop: CASSEEVAARWNEQFF. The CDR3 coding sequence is TGTGCCAGCAGTGAAGAGGTAGCGGCACGGTGGAATGAGCAGTTCTTC.

Here the CDR3 DNA reads TGCGCCAGCAGCCAAGGGACAGGTAATGAAAAACTGTTTTTT. This sequence encodes CASSQGTGNEKLFF. The chain employs TRBV4-1 and TRBJ1-4, with 7 positions matching TRBD1. V was clipped by 1 base and J by 4 bases; unmatched bases: 0. From germline, CDR1 is MGHRA and CDR2 YSYEKL. This CDR3 is built from 14 residues.

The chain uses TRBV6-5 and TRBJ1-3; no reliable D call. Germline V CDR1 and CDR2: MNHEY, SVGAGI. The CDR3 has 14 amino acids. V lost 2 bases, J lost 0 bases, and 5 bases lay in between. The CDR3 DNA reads TGTGCCAGCAGTTACCGTAGCTCTGGAAACACCATATATTTT. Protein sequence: CASSYRSSGNTIYF.

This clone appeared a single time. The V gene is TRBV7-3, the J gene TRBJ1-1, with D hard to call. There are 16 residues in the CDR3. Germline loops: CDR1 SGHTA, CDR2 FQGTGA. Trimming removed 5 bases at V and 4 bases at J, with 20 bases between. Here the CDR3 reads CASSRTLGSRATEAFF. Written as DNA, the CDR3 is TGTGCCAGCAGCAGAACCCTGGGCTCAAGGGCCACTGAAGCTTTCTTT.

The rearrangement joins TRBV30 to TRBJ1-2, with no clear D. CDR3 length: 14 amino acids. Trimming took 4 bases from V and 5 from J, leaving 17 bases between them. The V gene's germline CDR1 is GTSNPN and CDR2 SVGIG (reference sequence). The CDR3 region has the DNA TGTGCCTGGACCATAAGGGCGGGGAATTATGGCTACACCTTC. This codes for CAWTIRAGNYGYTF.

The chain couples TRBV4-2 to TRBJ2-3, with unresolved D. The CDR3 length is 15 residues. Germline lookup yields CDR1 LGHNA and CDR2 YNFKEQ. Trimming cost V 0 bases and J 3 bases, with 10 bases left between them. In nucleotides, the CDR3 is TGTGCCAGCAGCCAAGAGAGGTCGAGGACAGATACGCAGTATTTT. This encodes CASSQERSRTDTQYF.

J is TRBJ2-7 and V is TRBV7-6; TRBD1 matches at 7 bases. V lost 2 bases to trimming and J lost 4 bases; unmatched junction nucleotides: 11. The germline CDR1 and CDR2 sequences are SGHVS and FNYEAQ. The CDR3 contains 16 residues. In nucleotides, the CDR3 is TGTGCCAGCAGCTTACTGCCCCGGGACAGAACTTACGAGCAGTACTTC. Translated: CASSLLPRDRTYEQYF.

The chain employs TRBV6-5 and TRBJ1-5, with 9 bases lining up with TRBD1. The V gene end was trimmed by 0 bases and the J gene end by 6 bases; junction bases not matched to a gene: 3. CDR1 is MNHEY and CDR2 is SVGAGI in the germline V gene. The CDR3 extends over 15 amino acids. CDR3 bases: TGTGCCAGCAGTTACTCGACAGGGGGGGGTCAGCCCCAGCATTTT. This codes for CASSYSTGGGQPQHF.

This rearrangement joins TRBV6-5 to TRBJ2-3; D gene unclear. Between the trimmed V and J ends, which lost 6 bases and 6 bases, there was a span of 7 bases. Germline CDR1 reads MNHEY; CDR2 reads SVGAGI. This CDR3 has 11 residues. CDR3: CASRKRDTQYF. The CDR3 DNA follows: TGTGCCAGCAGAAAGAGGGATACGCAGTATTTT.

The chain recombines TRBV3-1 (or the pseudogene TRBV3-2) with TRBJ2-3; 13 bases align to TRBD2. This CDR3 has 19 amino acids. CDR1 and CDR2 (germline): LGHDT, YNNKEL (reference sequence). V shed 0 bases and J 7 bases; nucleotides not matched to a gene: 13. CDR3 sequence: CASSQEGGWTSGRRYTQYF. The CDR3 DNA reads TGTGCCAGCAGCCAAGAGGGCGGGTGGACTAGCGGGAGAAGGTATACGCAGTATTTT.

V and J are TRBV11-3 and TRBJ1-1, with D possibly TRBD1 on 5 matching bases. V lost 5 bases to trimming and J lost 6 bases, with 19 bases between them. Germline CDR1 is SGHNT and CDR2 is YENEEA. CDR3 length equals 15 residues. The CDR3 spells CASSDQQDSRAEAFF. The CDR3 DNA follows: TGTGCCAGCAGCGACCAACAGGACTCGAGGGCTGAAGCTTTCTTT.

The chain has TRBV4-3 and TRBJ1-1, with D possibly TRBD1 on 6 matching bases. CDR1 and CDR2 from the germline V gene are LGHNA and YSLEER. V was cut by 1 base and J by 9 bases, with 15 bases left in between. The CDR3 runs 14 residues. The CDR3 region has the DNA TGCGCCAGCAGCCAAGTCAGTGGGGGGGGCCAAGCTTTCTTT. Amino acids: CASSQVSGGGQAFF.

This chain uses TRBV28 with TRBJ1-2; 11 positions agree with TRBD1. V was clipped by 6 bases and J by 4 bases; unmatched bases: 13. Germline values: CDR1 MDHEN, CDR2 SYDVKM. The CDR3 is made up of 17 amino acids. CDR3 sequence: CASSLGQGANTPYGYTF. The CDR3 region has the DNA TGTGCCAGCAGCCTAGGACAGGGGGCTAATACGCCCTATGGCTACACCTTC.